This T cell receptor (beta chain) derives from a study of early stage breast cancer tumors. Study details: Each sample averaged around 9.5-fold read coverage.

Germline values: CDR1 WNHNN, CDR2 SYGVQD (reference sequence). V lost 3 bases and J lost 4, with 9 bases in between. The length of the CDR3 is 13 residues. Each sample had two DNA replicates, around 0.45 ug blood or about 1.5 ug tissue. Here immunoSEQ multiplex PCR was the method, and the copy in TCRdb shows in-frame clones only, minus some. The repertoire holds fewer than 50,000 clones, with about two thirds as singletons. General study findings and limits: Tumors had roughly 2.4-fold higher T cell density and higher clonality than adjacent normal breast tissue. Commonly generated sequences made up most enriched TCRB sequences shared between patients.

This clone was counted between two and nine times. Antigen unknown. The sequenced material came from blood. The V gene is TRBV10-1, the J gene TRBJ1-1, with D perhaps TRBD1 (6 bases). The sequence derives from a person aged 50 to 59 with breast cancer. Written as DNA, the CDR3 is TGCGCCAGCAGTGACCAGGGGCCCACTGAAGCTTTCTTT. This encodes CASSDQGPTEAFF.